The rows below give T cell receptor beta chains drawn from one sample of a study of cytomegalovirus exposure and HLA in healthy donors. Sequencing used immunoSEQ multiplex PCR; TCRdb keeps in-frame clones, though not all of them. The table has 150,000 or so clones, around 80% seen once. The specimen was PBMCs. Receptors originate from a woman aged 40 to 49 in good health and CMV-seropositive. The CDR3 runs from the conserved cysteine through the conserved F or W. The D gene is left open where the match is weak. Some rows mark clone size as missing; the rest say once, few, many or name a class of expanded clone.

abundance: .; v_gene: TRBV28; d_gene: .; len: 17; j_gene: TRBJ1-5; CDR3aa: CASILGGAIRGNQPQHF; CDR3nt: TGTGCCAGCATCTTAGGGGGGGCCATCAGGGGCAATCAGCCCCAGCATTTT
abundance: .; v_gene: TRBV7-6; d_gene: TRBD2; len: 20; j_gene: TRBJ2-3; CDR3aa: CASSYAPRSSGVSGPDTQYF; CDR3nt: TGTGCCAGCAGTTACGCCCCCCGTAGTAGCGGGGTTTCGGGTCCAGATACGCAGTATTTT
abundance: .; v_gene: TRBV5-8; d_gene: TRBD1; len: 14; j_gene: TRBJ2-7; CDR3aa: CASSPNLGTGLGYF; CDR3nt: TGTGCCAGCAGCCCCAACCTCGGGACAGGTCTGGGGTACTTC
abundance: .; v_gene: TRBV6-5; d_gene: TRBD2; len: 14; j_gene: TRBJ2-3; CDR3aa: CASSTRTSTDTQYF; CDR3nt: TGTGCCAGCAGTACCCGGACTAGTACAGATACGCAGTATTTT
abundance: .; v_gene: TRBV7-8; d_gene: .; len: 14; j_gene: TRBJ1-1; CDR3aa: CASSLGPGRTEAFF; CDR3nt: TGTGCCAGCAGCTTAGGTCCAGGTCGCACTGAAGCTTTCTTT
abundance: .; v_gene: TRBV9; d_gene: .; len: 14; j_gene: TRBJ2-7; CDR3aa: CASSATSIGYEQYF; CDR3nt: TGTGCCAGCAGCGCAACTAGCATCGGCTACGAGCAGTACTTC
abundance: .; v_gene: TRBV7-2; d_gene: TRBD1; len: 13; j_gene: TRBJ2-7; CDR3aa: CASSPGQTYEQYF; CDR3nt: TGTGCCAGCAGCCCGGGACAGACCTACGAGCAGTACTTC
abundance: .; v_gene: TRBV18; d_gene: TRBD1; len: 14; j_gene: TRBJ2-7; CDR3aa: CASSGTTGTGLKYF; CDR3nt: TGTGCCAGCTCGGGGACGACCGGGACAGGGTTGAAGTACTTC
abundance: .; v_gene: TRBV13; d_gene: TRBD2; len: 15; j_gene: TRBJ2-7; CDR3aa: CASSLTSGSLREQYF; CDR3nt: TGTGCCAGCAGCTTAACGAGCGGGAGTCTGCGCGAGCAGTACTTC
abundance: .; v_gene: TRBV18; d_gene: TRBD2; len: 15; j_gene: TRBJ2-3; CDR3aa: CASSPGSGRTDTQYF; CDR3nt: TGTGCCAGCTCACCAGGTAGCGGGAGGACAGATACGCAGTATTTT
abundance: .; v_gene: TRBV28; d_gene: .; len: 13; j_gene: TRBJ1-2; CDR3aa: CASSLELEYGYTF; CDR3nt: TGTGCCAGCAGTTTAGAATTGGAGTATGGCTACACCTTC
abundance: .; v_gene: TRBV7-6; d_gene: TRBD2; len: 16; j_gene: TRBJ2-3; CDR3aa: CASSPGTSGRADTQYF; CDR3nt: TGTGCCAGCAGCCCCGGGACTAGCGGGAGGGCAGATACGCAGTATTTT
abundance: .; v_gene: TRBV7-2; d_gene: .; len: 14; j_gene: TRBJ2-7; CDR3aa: CASNIRGKGYEQYF; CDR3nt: TGTGCCAGCAACATAAGGGGGAAGGGCTACGAGCAGTACTTC
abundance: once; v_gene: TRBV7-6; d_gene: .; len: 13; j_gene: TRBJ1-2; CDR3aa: CASSLAGDYGYTF; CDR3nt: TGTGCCAGCAGCTTGGCGGGGGACTATGGCTACACCTTC
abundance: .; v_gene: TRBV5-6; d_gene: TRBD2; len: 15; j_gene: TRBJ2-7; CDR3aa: CASSISGRAVYEQYF; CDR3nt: TGTGCCAGCAGCATTAGCGGGAGGGCCGTTTACGAGCAGTACTTC
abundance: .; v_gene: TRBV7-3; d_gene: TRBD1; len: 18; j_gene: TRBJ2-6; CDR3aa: CASSLGAGTASGANVLTF; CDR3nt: TGTGCCAGCAGCTTAGGGGCCGGGACAGCCTCTGGGGCCAACGTCCTGACTTTC
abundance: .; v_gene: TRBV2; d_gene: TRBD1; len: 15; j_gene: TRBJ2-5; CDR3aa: CASSVRTGTGVEEYF; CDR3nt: TGTGCCAGCAGTGTGAGGACAGGGACTGGAGTTGAGGAGTACTTC
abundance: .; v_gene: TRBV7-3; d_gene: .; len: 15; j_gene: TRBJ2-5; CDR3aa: CASSLGGGRQETQYF; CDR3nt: TGTGCCAGCAGCTTAGGTGGCGGGCGACAAGAGACCCAGTACTTC
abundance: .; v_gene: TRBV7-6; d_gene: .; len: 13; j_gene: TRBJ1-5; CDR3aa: CASSLGGRQPQHF; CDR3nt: TGTGCCAGCAGCTTGGGGGGTCGGCAGCCCCAGCATTTT
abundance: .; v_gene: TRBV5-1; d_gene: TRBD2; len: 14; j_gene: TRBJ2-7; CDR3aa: CASSLLAGDSEQYF; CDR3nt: TGCGCCAGCAGCCTCCTAGCGGGAGATTCCGAGCAGTACTTC
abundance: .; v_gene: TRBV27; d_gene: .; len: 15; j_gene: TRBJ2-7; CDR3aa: CASSLYGGGPYEQYF; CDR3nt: TGTGCCAGCAGTTTATATGGGGGAGGCCCGTACGAGCAGTACTTC
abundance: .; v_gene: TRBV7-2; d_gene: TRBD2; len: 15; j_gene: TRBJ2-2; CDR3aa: CASSSTSPNIGELFF; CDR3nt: TGTGCCAGCAGCTCGACTAGCCCTAACATCGGGGAGCTGTTTTTT
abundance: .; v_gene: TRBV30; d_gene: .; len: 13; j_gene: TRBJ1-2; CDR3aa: CAWARTGGYGYTF; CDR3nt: TGTGCCTGGGCTAGGACGGGGGGCTATGGCTACACCTTC
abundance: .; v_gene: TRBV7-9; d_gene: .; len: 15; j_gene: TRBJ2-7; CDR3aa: CASSLGSGRSYEQYF; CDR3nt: TGTGCCAGCAGCTTAGGTAGCGGTCGCTCCTACGAGCAGTACTTC
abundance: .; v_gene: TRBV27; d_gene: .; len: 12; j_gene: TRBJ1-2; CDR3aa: CASSPPGSGYTF; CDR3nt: TGTGCCAGCAGTCCGCCCGGTAGTGGCTACACCTTC
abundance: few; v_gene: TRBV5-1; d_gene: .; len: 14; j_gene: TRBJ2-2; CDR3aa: CASSSGHTTGELFF; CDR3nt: TGCGCCAGCAGCTCGGGACACACCACCGGGGAGCTGTTTTTT
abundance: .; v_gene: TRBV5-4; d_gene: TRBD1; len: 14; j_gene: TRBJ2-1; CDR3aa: CASSPWTGYGEQFF; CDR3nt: TGTGCCAGCAGCCCCTGGACAGGGTACGGTGAGCAGTTCTTC
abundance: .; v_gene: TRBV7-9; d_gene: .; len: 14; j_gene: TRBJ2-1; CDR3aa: CASSFQGETHEQFF; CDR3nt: TGTGCCAGCAGCTTTCAGGGCGAGACACATGAGCAGTTCTTC
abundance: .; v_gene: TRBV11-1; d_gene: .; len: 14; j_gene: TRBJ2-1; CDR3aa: CASSLVLASNEQFF; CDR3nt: TGTGCCAGCAGCCTAGTCCTAGCAAGCAATGAGCAGTTCTTC
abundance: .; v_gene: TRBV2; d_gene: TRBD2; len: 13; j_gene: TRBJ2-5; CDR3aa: CASTGTSGETQYF; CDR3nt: TGTGCCAGCACCGGGACTAGCGGTGAGACCCAGTACTTC
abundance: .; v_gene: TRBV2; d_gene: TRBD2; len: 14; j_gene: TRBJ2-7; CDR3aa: CASNGAGAPYEQYF; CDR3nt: TGTGCCAGCAATGGAGCGGGAGCTCCCTACGAGCAGTACTTC
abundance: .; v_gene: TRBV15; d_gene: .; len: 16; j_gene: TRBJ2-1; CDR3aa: CATSRSSVMGANEQFF; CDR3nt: TGTGCCACCAGCAGAAGTAGCGTGATGGGGGCCAATGAGCAGTTCTTC
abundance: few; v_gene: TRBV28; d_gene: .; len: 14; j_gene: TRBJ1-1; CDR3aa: CASSFHSPNTEAFF; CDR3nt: TGTGCCAGCAGTTTCCACAGCCCGAACACTGAAGCTTTCTTT
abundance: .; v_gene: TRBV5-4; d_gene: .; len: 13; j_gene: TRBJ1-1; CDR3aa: CASLGGSTREAFF; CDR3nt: TGTGCCAGCCTAGGAGGCTCAACTCGTGAAGCTTTCTTT
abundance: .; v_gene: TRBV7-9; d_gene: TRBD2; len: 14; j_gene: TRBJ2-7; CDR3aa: CASSFGLAGYEQYF; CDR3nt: TGTGCCAGCAGCTTCGGGCTAGCGGGCTACGAGCAGTACTTC
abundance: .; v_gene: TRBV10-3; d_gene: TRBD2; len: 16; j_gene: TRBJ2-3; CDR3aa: CAISARTSGSYDTQYF; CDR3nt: TGTGCCATCAGTGCTCGGACTAGCGGGAGTTATGATACGCAGTATTTT
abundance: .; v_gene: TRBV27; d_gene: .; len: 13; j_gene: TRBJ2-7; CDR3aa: CASSFTFLYEQYF; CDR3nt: TGTGCCAGCAGTTTTACTTTTCTCTACGAGCAGTACTTC
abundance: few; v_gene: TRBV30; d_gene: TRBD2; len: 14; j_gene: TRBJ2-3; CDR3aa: CAWGRTSATDTQYF; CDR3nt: TGTGCCTGGGGTAGGACTAGCGCTACAGATACGCAGTATTTT
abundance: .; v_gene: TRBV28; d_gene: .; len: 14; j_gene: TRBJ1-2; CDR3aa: CASSPTTGSYGYTF; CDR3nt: TGTGCCAGCAGTCCGACCACAGGGTCGTATGGCTACACCTTC
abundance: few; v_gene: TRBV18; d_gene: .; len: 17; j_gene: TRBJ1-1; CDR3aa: CASSPSRFPGRDTEAFF; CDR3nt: TGTGCCAGCTCACCGTCTAGATTTCCGGGGAGAGACACTGAAGCTTTCTTT
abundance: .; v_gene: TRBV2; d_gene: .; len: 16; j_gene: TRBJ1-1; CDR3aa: CASSEGRVLMNTEAFF; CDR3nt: TGTGCCAGCAGTGAAGGGAGGGTCCTAATGAACACTGAAGCTTTCTTT
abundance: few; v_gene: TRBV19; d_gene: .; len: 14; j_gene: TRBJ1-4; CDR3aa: CASSITATNEKLFF; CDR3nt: TGTGCCAGTAGTATAACAGCAACTAATGAAAAACTGTTTTTT
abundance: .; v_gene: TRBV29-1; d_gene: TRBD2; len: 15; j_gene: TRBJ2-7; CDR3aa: CSVVGWREGPYEQYF; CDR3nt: TGCAGCGTTGTGGGATGGCGGGAGGGCCCCTACGAGCAGTACTTC